This T cell receptor beta chain was captured by sequencing in a study of shared clonotypes between healthy human individuals. The CDR3 length is 15 residues. Germline V gene lookup returns CDR1 SNHLY and CDR2 FYNNEI. The V and J ends lost 10 bases and 3 bases, in that order; junction bases with no gene match: 7. Assay: immunoSEQ multiplex PCR; the TCRdb copy retains only in-frame clones and omits some. The data show fewer than 3 million clones, with approximately 90% seen just once and approximately 0.41% held by the top ten. The TCR comes from a man between 18 and 35 years old in good health. Some clones in this sample may be carry-over from other donors' samples. Input material: naive CD4+ T cells from PBMCs. Subset meaning: CD45RA+ positively selected. The chain joins TRBV2 to TRBJ2-5; 14 nucleotides match TRBD2. CDR3 region: CATTPGLAGEETQYF. As DNA, the CDR3 is TGTGCCACGACCCCGGGACTAGCGGGAGAAGAGACCCAGTACTTC. The full variable domain, its missing parts supplied by reference TRBV2 and TRBJ2-5, is EPEVTQTPSHQVTQMGQEVILRCVPISNHLYFYWYRQILGQKVEFLVSFYNNEISEKSEIFDDQFSVERPDGSNFTLKIRSTKLEDSAMYFCATTPGLAGEETQYFGPGTRLLVL.